Listed below are T cell receptor beta chains from one sample, sequenced in a study of identical twins. MiXCR, run by TCRdb on the 5' RACE reads, gives a single entry per CDR3 protein. The sample shows about 200,000 distinct CDR3 sequences, around 6.9% of them seen only once. These data also formed part of another study, on yellow fever vaccine responses in identical twins.

Specimen: memory (CD45RO+) T cells sorted from blood. These receptor sequences come from a young woman in good health. CDR3s include the opening cysteine and the closing phenylalanine or tryptophan. Each record gives: J gene, V gene, CDR3 length, clone size, D gene, CDR3 protein, CDR3 DNA. The D gene is left open where the match is weak. A row's size may be missing; if present it is once, few, many or a size class.

>TRBJ2-5|TRBV10-1|15|few|TRBD2
CASSESSSGKETQYF
TGCGCCAGCAGTGAGTCTTCTAGCGGGAAAGAGACCCAGTACTTC
>TRBJ2-1|TRBV19|15|-|TRBD2
CASSRRTSDYNEQFF
TGTGCCAGTAGTAGGCGGACTAGCGACTACAATGAGCAGTTCTTC
>TRBJ2-1|TRBV6-2/TRBV6-3|15|many|-
CASNTRGGSYNEQFF
TGTGCCAGCAACACAAGAGGAGGGTCCTACAATGAGCAGTTCTTC
>TRBJ1-1|TRBV6-2/TRBV6-3|16|many|-
CASSYRTDQGNTEAFF
TGTGCCAGCAGTTACCGGACAGATCAGGGGAACACTGAAGCTTTCTTT
>TRBJ1-1|TRBV5-5|15|few|-
CASSLTQQGNTEAFF
TGTGCCAGCAGCCTGACCCAACAGGGGAACACTGAAGCTTTCTTT
>TRBJ2-1|TRBV5-6|17|few|TRBD2
CASSPTGTSGSRDEQFF
TGTGCCAGCAGCCCCACCGGGACTAGCGGGAGTAGAGATGAGCAGTTCTTC
>TRBJ2-5|TRBV7-2|16|-|TRBD2
CASSPRLAGGWETQYF
TGTGCCAGCAGCCCCAGACTAGCGGGGGGTTGGGAGACCCAGTACTTC
>TRBJ2-7|TRBV28|15|few|TRBD1
CATLESGTGTFEQYF
TGTGCCACTCTCGAATCCGGGACAGGAACTTTCGAGCAGTACTTC
>TRBJ2-3|TRBV15|15|many|-
CATSRVGRSTDTQYF
TGTGCCACCAGCAGAGTGGGCAGGAGCACAGATACGCAGTATTTT
>TRBJ2-3|TRBV11-2|18|-|TRBD1
CASRQRWVTGGIADTQYF
TGTGCCAGCAGACAAAGATGGGTCACAGGGGGAATCGCAGATACGCAGTATTTT
>TRBJ1-1|TRBV28|13|few|TRBD1
CASSFRGYTEAFF
TGTGCCAGCAGTTTCAGGGGGTACACTGAAGCTTTCTTT
>TRBJ1-2|TRBV29-1|11|-|TRBD1
CSAWDRDGYTF
TGCAGCGCCTGGGACAGGGATGGCTACACCTTC
>TRBJ2-3|TRBV15|15|few|TRBD2
CATSKGLEDTDTQYF
TGTGCCACCAGCAAAGGACTAGAAGACACAGATACGCAGTATTTT
>TRBJ2-1|TRBV19|16|many|TRBD2
CASSIVWGGVRREQFF
TGTGCCAGTAGTATAGTTTGGGGGGGGGTTCGGCGCGAGCAGTTCTTC
>TRBJ2-2|TRBV7-7|13|-|-
CASSMRETGELFF
TGTGCTAGCAGCATGAGGGAAACCGGGGAGCTGTTTTTT
>TRBJ2-7|TRBV3-1|13|many|-
CASARGRLTEQYF
TGTGCCAGCGCCCGGGGACGCTTAACCGAGCAGTACTTC
>TRBJ2-3|TRBV3-1|12|-|-
CASSQETGLQYF
TGTGCCAGCAGCCAAGAAACCGGGTTGCAGTATTTT
>TRBJ2-5|TRBV5-2|13|-|-
CAMSAGLVETQYF
TGTGCCATGAGCGCTGGGCTCGTAGAGACCCAGTACTTC